Following are 25 T cell receptor beta chains from one sample sequenced in a study of CD8 T cells in ankylosing spondylitis. Overall study results and limits: Among TCR beta sequences, a motif of several highly homologous variants appeared characteristic of ankylosing spondylitis blood.

Antigen specificity for these receptors is unknown. TCRdb passed the 5' RACE reads through MiXCR, listing each CDR3 protein once. The sample yields some 840,000 distinct CDR3 sequences, about 11% seen once. The specimen was blood, either unsorted or a sorted T cell fraction (not recorded which). The origin of the receptors is a male donor with ankylosing spondylitis.

The CDR3 DNA is TGTGCCAGCAGCCCCCGGACAGGGGCTCGAGAGACCCAGTACTTC. It encodes CASSPRTGARETQYF. J is TRBJ2-5 and V is TRBV7-6; 9 bases line up with TRBD1. CDR1 is SGHVS, CDR2 FNYEAQ, per germline. V was clipped by 5 bases and J by 4 bases; unmatched bases: 8. There are 15 residues in the CDR3.

This clonotype has ten or more counts. The V call is TRBV18, the J call TRBJ2-2; no firm D call. The CDR3 covers 13 residues. V dropped 8 bases and J dropped 3 bases, with 10 bases sitting between them. CDR1 and CDR2 (germline): KGHSH, LQKENI. Here the CDR3 reads CASSPRDTGELFF. In DNA, the CDR3 is TGTGCCAGCAGTCCTCGGGACACCGGGGAGCTGTTTTTT.

The chain joins TRBV7-2 to TRBJ2-3; D might be TRBD1 or TRBD2, each matching 5 bases. Germline V gene lookup returns CDR1 SGHTA and CDR2 FQGNSA. V lost 6 bases and J 7 bases, leaving 14 bases between the germline ends. This CDR3 spans 13 amino acids. The DNA of the CDR3 is TGTGCCAGCAGTATCCGGGACCGACATACGCAGTATTTT. As protein: CASSIRDRHTQYF.

This chain connects TRBV5-1 to TRBJ2-7, with TRBD2 matching over 8 bases. Trimming removed 3 bases from V and 0 bases from J; junction bases left unmatched: 5. CDR3 size: 15 residues. Germline values: CDR1 SGHRS, CDR2 YFSETQ. The CDR3 reads CASSYSGTHSYEQYF. CDR3 nucleotide sequence: TGCGCCAGCAGCTATAGCGGGACCCACTCCTACGAGCAGTACTTC.

In its sample, this clonotype was seen many times. This sequence joins TRBV5-1 and TRBJ2-7; perhaps D is TRBD1 or TRBD2 (5 bases each). V lost 1 base to trimming and J lost 2 bases, with 19 bases between them. Germline V gene sequence: CDR1 SGHRS, CDR2 YFSETQ. This CDR3 contains 17 residues. CDR3 amino acids: CASSLRLGSGDPYEQYF. In DNA form, the CDR3 reads TGCGCCAGCAGCTTGAGGCTCGGGTCCGGGGACCCCTACGAGCAGTACTTC.

This clonotype occurred a few times. This chain links TRBV12-3 or TRBV12-4 with TRBJ1-4; D is unresolved. V lost 3 bases and J 8 bases, leaving 10 bases between the germline ends. The CDR3 loop spans 13 amino acids. The CDR3 DNA sequence: TGTGCCAGCAGTTTGCGGGGTTGGGAAAAACTGTTTTTT. Translated: CASSLRGWEKLFF.

This clonotype was seen a handful of times. J is TRBJ2-3 and V is TRBV18; 14 positions match TRBD2. The CDR3 has 16 amino acids. The trim removed 3 bases at V and 3 bases at J, leaving 2 bases unmatched. Per the germline V gene, CDR1 is KGHSH and CDR2 is LQKENI. The CDR3 DNA follows: TGTGCCAGCTCACCGGGACTAGCGGGGGAGACAGATACGCAGTATTTT. Its translation: CASSPGLAGETDTQYF.

Here the CDR3 DNA reads TGTGCCAGCAGACAAATTAAATTGGGGACCTCCTACGAGCAGTACTTC. Translating gives CASRQIKLGTSYEQYF. This chain connects TRBV5-6 to TRBJ2-7; D could derive from TRBD1 or TRBD2 (5 bases each). Between the trimmed V and J ends, which lost 5 bases and 0 bases, there was a span of 18 bases. The CDR3 is 16 amino acids. Germline values: CDR1 SGHDT, CDR2 YYEEEE.

The chain couples TRBV27 to TRBJ2-5; D is unresolved. Germline V gives CDR1 MNHEY, CDR2 SMNVEV (reference sequence). Trimming stripped 3 bases from V and 2 bases from J, with 16 bases between. The CDR3 spans 16 residues. The DNA of the CDR3 is TGTGCCAGCAGTTTGCGGCCAGCGAGTGGACAAGAGACCCAGTACTTC. As protein: CASSLRPASGQETQYF.

The rearrangement links TRBV5-1 to TRBJ2-3, with 8 nucleotides matching TRBD2. Germline-derived CDR1 and CDR2 are SGHRS and YFSETQ. The V segment lost 7 bases and the J segment 2 bases; nucleotides outside the gene matches: 6. The CDR3 runs 14 residues. The DNA for the CDR3 is TGCGCCAGCTTCCGGGGGGGAGACACAGATACGCAGTATTTT. This codes for CASFRGGDTDTQYF.

This clonotype has just a few counts. The chain has TRBV4-2 and TRBJ1-1; D may be TRBD1 (5 bases). CDR1 is LGHNA and CDR2 is YNFKEQ in the germline V gene. V was shortened by 0 bases and J by 11 bases, with 16 bases between the two germline ends. CDR3 length: 14 residues. The CDR3: CASSQDRGDRRAFF. CDR3 DNA: TGTGCCAGCAGCCAAGATCGGGGCGACAGAAGGGCTTTCTTT.

This clonotype was counted between two and nine times. The V gene is TRBV30, the J gene TRBJ2-1, with 13 bases matching TRBD2. Germline assignment: CDR1 GTSNPN and CDR2 SVGIG (reference sequence). This CDR3 region has 15 residues. J was trimmed by 7 bases and V by 1 base; bases with no gene match: 4. CDR3 amino acids: CAWSGTSGRRNEQFF. The CDR3 DNA follows: TGTGCCTGGAGTGGGACTAGCGGGAGAAGGAATGAGCAGTTCTTC.

This clonotype was detected a few times. This rearrangement joins TRBV9 to TRBJ1-3, with D unclear. The ends were cut back, 3 bases at V and 0 bases at J, with 10 bases in the middle. Germline loops: CDR1 SGDLS, CDR2 YYNGEE. The CDR3 sequence is 15 residues long. CDR3 region: CASSASVSSGNTIYF. DNA for the CDR3: TGTGCCAGCAGCGCCTCGGTTTCCTCTGGAAACACCATATATTTT.

The J gene is TRBJ2-1, the V gene TRBV13; a weak D match, TRBD2 (7 bases). Per the germline V gene, CDR1 is PRHDT and CDR2 is FYEKMQ (reference sequence). This CDR3 has 15 amino acids. Trimming removed 3 bases from V and 2 bases from J, with 11 bases in between. This CDR3 reads CASSFVGGPYNEQFF. The CDR3 bases are TGTGCCAGCAGCTTCGTCGGGGGGCCCTACAATGAGCAGTTCTTC. Looking up the rest from reference TRBV13 and TRBJ2-1 gives the full variable domain: AAGVIQSPRHLIKEKRETATLKCYPIPRHDTVYWYQQGPGQDPQFLISFYEKMQSDKGSIPDRFSAQQFSDYHSELNMSSLELGDSALYFCASSFVGGPYNEQFFGPGTRLTVL.

The chain carries TRBV27 and TRBJ2-7; D unclear. The CDR3 extends over 16 amino acids. The germline V and J ends were trimmed by 0 bases and 0 bases, with 12 bases remaining between them. The germline V gene has CDR1 MNHEY and CDR2 SMNVEV (reference sequence). The CDR3 reads CASSLSPAVFSYEQYF. CDR3 DNA sequence: TGTGCCAGCAGTTTATCGCCCGCAGTGTTCTCCTACGAGCAGTACTTC.

A few counts support this clonotype. The chain couples TRBV5-1 to TRBJ1-2; D ambiguous. Trimming took off 1 base at V and 3 bases at J, with 7 bases between the two ends. CDR1 is SGHRS and CDR2 is YFSETQ in the germline V gene. This CDR3 spans 13 amino acids. This CDR3 reads CASSLSAHYGYTF. In DNA, the CDR3 is TGCGCCAGCAGCTTGTCGGCTCACTATGGCTACACCTTC.

This clonotype was observed a handful of times. The J gene is TRBJ1-4, the V gene TRBV29-1, with D possibly being TRBD1 (5 bases). The CDR3 runs to 14 residues. V was trimmed by 1 base and J by 10 bases, leaving 16 bases between them. Germline CDR1 SQVTM, CDR2 ANQGSEA. The CDR3 loop is CSVEVGPGNGKLFF. The CDR3 coding sequence is TGCAGCGTTGAAGTGGGACCAGGGAACGGAAAACTGTTTTTT.

This clonotype was seen many times. The V call is TRBV29-1, the J call TRBJ1-5; TRBD1 agrees at 9 bases. V was clipped by 5 bases and J by 6 bases; unmatched bases: 5. Per the germline V gene, CDR1 is SQVTM and CDR2 is ANQGSEA. This CDR3 contains 13 residues. The chain's CDR3 is CSVRDRVGQPQHF. The CDR3 DNA follows: TGCAGCGTTCGGGACAGGGTGGGTCAGCCCCAGCATTTT.

The rearrangement uses TRBV3-1 and TRBJ2-3; a weak D match, TRBD2 (5 bases). Trimming pared 11 bases from V and 1 base from J, leaving 28 bases between. This CDR3 region has 18 residues. The germline V gene encodes CDR1 LGHDT and CDR2 YNNKEL (reference sequence). DNA of the CDR3: TGTGCCTCCTCCCAAGATCCTAGCCTCCTAATGCGCACAGATACGCAGTATTTT. Translated: CASSQDPSLLMRTDTQYF.

This clonotype appeared many times. The V gene is TRBV7-2, the J gene TRBJ1-1, with D possibly matching TRBD1 (5 bases). Germline-derived CDR1 and CDR2 are SGHTA and FQGNSA. The CDR3 contains 14 residues. Trimming left V 5 bases short and J 0 bases short, with 10 bases between. In DNA form, the CDR3 reads TGTGCCAGCAGCCCTATGACAGTGAACACTGAAGCTTTCTTT. Translation gives CASSPMTVNTEAFF.

Many counts were recorded for this clonotype. The CDR3 sequence: CSVQTGHPRGYEQYF. In DNA form, the CDR3 reads TGCAGCGTTCAAACCGGACACCCCAGGGGCTACGAGCAGTACTTC. The chain uses TRBV29-1 and TRBJ2-7; a possible D gene is TRBD1 (6 bases). CDR1 is SQVTM, CDR2 ANQGSEA, per germline. The CDR3 has 15 amino acids. With 5 bases removed from V and 3 bases from J, the gap between germline ends came to 20 bases.

There are many counts of this clonotype. This chain links TRBV11-2 with TRBJ2-1; 9 nucleotides agree with TRBD2. V gave up 5 bases and J gave up 0 bases; unmatched junction bases: 17. Looked up from germline, CDR1 is SGHAT and CDR2 is FQNNGV. The CDR3 contains 20 residues. The CDR3 DNA reads as TGTGCCAGCAGCCCCTGGGCAGCGGGAGGTACAAGGAGCTCCTACAATGAGCAGTTCTTC. Amino acid sequence: CASSPWAAGGTRSSYNEQFF.

This clonotype was observed many times. This chain's CDR3 is CASSYLDGAGEQYF. As DNA, the CDR3 is TGTGCCAGCAGTTACCTGGACGGTGCGGGGGAGCAGTACTTC. The chain recombines TRBV6-5 with TRBJ2-7; the D gene is possibly TRBD2 (6 bases). Trimming removed 2 bases at V and 7 bases at J, with 15 bases between. CDR1 is MNHEY and CDR2 is SVGAGI in the germline V gene. CDR3 length: 14 amino acids.

This clonotype appeared many times. The chain links TRBV4-3 to TRBJ2-1, with D perhaps matching TRBD1 (5 bases). The germline V gene encodes CDR1 LGHNA and CDR2 YSLEER. Trimming cost V 0 bases and J 2 bases, with 11 bases left between them. CDR3 length equals 16 residues. CDR3 amino acids: CASSQDSDTTYNEQFF. CDR3 in DNA: TGCGCCAGCAGCCAAGATTCGGACACTACCTACAATGAGCAGTTCTTC.

The chain joins TRBV7-8 to TRBJ2-5; D is unresolved. The CDR3 covers 14 residues. Germline CDR1 and CDR2: SGHVS and FQNEAQ. V lost 5 bases and J lost 5, with 15 bases in between. This CDR3 is CASSLSPIWETQYF. CDR3 nucleotide sequence: TGTGCCAGCAGCCTCAGCCCGATTTGGGAGACCCAGTACTTC.